This T cell receptor beta chain was identified in a study of T-cell reconstitution after alpha-beta-depleted transplantation in children. Study results and caveats: T-cell counts and diversity were attributed mostly to newly produced T cells one year after transplant. Approximately two months post-transplant, alpha-beta T cells reportedly originated from several hundred expanded graft clones.

Molecular barcoding with unique molecular identifiers was used for the TCRbeta library. TCRdb re-called the PCR reads with MiXCR, one entry per CDR3 protein. The sample has around 300,000 distinct CDR3 sequences, approximately 10% seen once. Between the trimmed V and J ends, which lost 3 bases and 7 bases, there was a span of 13 bases. Per the germline V gene, CDR1 is SEHNR and CDR2 is FQNEAQ (reference sequence). The CDR3 totals 14 residues. This clonotype appeared many times. The target antigen is unknown. This receptor was identified in a male patient between 2 and 9 years old who had a stem cell transplant for chronic granulomatous disease, so the T cells may come from the graft donor. The gene calls are TRBV7-9 and TRBJ2-1; D remains unclear. This sample comprised peripheral blood, obtained 180 days after TCRalphabeta/CD19-depleted stem cell transplant. The DNA of the CDR3 is TGTGCCAGCAGCTTGAGAGACTTCGGGAATGAGCAGTTCTTC. Amino acids: CASSLRDFGNEQFF.